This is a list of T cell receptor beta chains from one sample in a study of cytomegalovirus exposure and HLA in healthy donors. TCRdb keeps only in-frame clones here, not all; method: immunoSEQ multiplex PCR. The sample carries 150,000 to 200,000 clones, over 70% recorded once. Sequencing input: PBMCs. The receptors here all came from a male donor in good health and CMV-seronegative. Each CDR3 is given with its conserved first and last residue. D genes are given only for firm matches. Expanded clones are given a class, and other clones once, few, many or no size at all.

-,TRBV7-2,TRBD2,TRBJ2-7,CASSFAGTNSYEQYF,TGTGCCAGCAGCTTCGCCGGGACTAACTCCTACGAGCAGTACTTC
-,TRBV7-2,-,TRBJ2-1,CASSLQTRIYNEQFF,TGTGCCAGCAGCCTTCAGACTCGAATATACAATGAGCAGTTCTTC
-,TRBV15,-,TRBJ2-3,CATSLGPAADTQYF,TGTGCCACCAGCCTAGGCCCGGCGGCAGATACGCAGTATTTT
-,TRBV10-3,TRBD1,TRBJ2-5,CAISESRQGLEKTQYF,TGTGCCATCAGTGAGTCGAGACAGGGGCTCGAAAAGACCCAGTACTTC
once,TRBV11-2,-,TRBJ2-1,CASRPGRGGEQFF,TGTGCCAGCAGGCCCGGGCGGGGAGGTGAGCAGTTCTTC
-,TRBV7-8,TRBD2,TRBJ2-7,CASSLRAGNPYEQYF,TGTGCCAGCAGCTTGAGAGCGGGGAACCCCTACGAGCAGTACTTC
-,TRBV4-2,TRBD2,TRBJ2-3,CASSQDFGGRATDTQYF,TGTGCCAGCAGCCAAGATTTCGGCGGGAGGGCAACAGATACGCAGTATTTT
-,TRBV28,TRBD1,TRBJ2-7,CASSQGGTGTRGEQYF,TGTGCCAGCAGCCAAGGAGGGACAGGGACTCGTGGAGAGCAGTACTTC
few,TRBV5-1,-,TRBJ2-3,CASSLATGTDTQYF,TGCGCCAGCAGCTTGGCCACGGGCACAGATACGCAGTATTTT
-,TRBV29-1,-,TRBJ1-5,CSGGPPRDAPQHF,TGCAGCGGAGGCCCTCCCCGAGATGCGCCCCAGCATTTT
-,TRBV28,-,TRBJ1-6,CASSLRIGGTRSPLHF,TGTGCCAGCAGTTTGAGGATCGGCGGAACGAGGTCACCCCTCCACTTT
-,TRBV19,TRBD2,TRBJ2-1,CASSILAASYNEQFF,TGTGCCAGTAGTATTCTAGCGGCCTCCTACAATGAGCAGTTCTTC
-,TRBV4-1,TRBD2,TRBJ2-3,CASSQDGGGAWDTQYF,TGCGCCAGCAGCCAAGACGGCGGGGGGGCGTGGGATACGCAGTATTTT